The 24 T cell receptor beta chains listed next were all sequenced from one sample in a study of blood T cell repertoires in COVID-19 (dated by TCRdb to 2020 to 2022). The library was produced with the immunoSEQ multiplex PCR assay. Imported from immuneACCESS, the table was reduced by TCRdb to in-frame sequences with V and J called. These copies leave out some clones; in studies compared against another copy, an unresolved V gene accounts for under half, and the cause of the remainder is not known. The sample data list 110,000 or so clones, and roughly 90% of these were observed just once. Almost 8.5% of the sample is in the top ten clones. Sequenced input: peripheral blood. The receptors were gathered from a woman aged 65 to 85 who had recovered from COVID-19.

The chain links TRBV28 to TRBJ2-2, with D uncertain. This CDR3 is 13 amino acids long. Germline values: CDR1 MDHEN, CDR2 SYDVKM. The V end was cut by 2 bases, the J end by 3 bases, with 4 bases between. The CDR3 protein is CASSLRDTGELFF. The CDR3 DNA is TGTGCCAGCAGTTTACGAGACACCGGGGAGCTGTTTTTT.

The rearrangement links TRBV6-5 to TRBJ2-7; TRBD1 aligns across 10 bases. Germline-derived CDR1 and CDR2 are MNHEY and SVGAGI. The CDR3 extends over 14 amino acids. Trimming removed 7 bases from V and 4 bases from J; junction bases left unmatched: 7. CDR3 loop: CASNKDRGSYEQYF. The CDR3 coding sequence is TGTGCCAGCAACAAGGACAGGGGGTCATACGAGCAGTACTTC.

The gene calls are TRBV7-2 and TRBJ2-1, with 7 bases aligning to TRBD1. The CDR3 runs 11 residues. Germline V gene sequence: CDR1 SGHTA, CDR2 FQGNSA. J lost 14 bases, V lost 5 bases, and 6 bases had no gene match. The CDR3 loop reads CASSTGTAEFF. In nucleotides, the CDR3 is TGTGCCAGCAGCACCGGGACAGCGGAGTTCTTC.

The chain uses TRBV2 and TRBJ1-1; no firm D call. Trimming pared 3 bases from V and 13 bases from J, leaving 15 bases between. Germline loops: CDR1 SNHLY, CDR2 FYNNEI. The CDR3 has 12 amino acids. The CDR3, as DNA: TGTGCCAGCAGTGAGGACGGAGGGAAGGGTTTCTTT. Protein sequence: CASSEDGGKGFF.

The chain uses TRBV23-1 and TRBJ2-1, with TRBD2 matching 10 bases. TRBV23-1 is an ORF for which the function is uncertain. This CDR3 has 15 amino acids. V trimming: 3 bases; J trimming: 5 bases; junction bases outside the gene matches: 4. This CDR3 reads CASSHWTSGDNEQFF. Here the CDR3 DNA reads TGCGCCAGCAGTCATTGGACTAGCGGTGACAATGAGCAGTTCTTC.

This sequence joins TRBV28 and TRBJ1-2; 9 positions agree with TRBD1. J lost 11 bases, V lost 4 bases, and 2 bases had no gene match. The CDR3 is 11 residues long. Germline CDR1 is MDHEN and CDR2 is SYDVKM. Here the CDR3 reads CASSSDRGYTF. Here the CDR3 DNA reads TGTGCCAGCAGTTCGGACAGGGGATACACCTTC.

The chain uses TRBV5-8 and TRBJ1-1; 8 bases are a match to TRBD1. The CDR3 totals 13 residues. CDR1 SGHTS and CDR2 YDEGEE come from the germline V gene. With V trimmed by 0 bases and J by 8 bases, 3 bases remained unmatched. CDR3 region: CASSLGAGGEAFF. CDR3 nucleotides: TGTGCCAGCAGCTTGGGGGCAGGGGGCGAAGCTTTCTTT.

The CDR3 is CASSSGTKDYEQYF. The DNA of the CDR3 is TGTGCCAGCAGTTCCGGGACAAAAGATTACGAGCAGTACTTC. This chain links TRBV6-5 with TRBJ2-7; weak D call: TRBD1 (6 bases). CDR1 is MNHEY and CDR2 is SVGAGI in the germline V gene. CDR3 length equals 14 residues. The V end lost 4 bases, the J end lost 4 bases, and 14 bases lay between the germline ends.

V is TRBV3-1 (or the pseudogene TRBV3-2) and J is TRBJ2-3; 7 bases align to TRBD2. Losses at the gene ends were 1 base for V and 0 bases for J; bases not matched to a gene: 4. The CDR3 runs 16 residues. Germline CDR1 reads LGHDT; CDR2 reads YNNKEL (reference sequence). CDR3 loop: CASSQVGGSSTDTQYF. Here the CDR3 DNA reads TGTGCCAGCAGCCAAGTCGGGGGGTCGAGCACAGATACGCAGTATTTT.

This clone was found once. The chain uses TRBV18 and TRBJ2-5; D not certain. The ends were cut back, 2 bases at V and 5 bases at J, with 12 bases in the middle. The CDR3 covers 14 residues. Germline CDR1 is KGHSH and CDR2 is LQKENI. The CDR3 region has the DNA TGTGCCAGCTCACCATTAGGTCGAGGTGAGACCCAGTACTTC. Its translation: CASSPLGRGETQYF.

The CDR3 DNA reads TGTGCCAGCAGTCCCCGACAGGCCTCCTACAATGAGCAGTTCTTC. It specifies CASSPRQASYNEQFF. This sequence joins TRBV28 and TRBJ2-1; weak D call: TRBD1 (6 bases). This CDR3 is built from 15 residues. CDR1 is MDHEN and CDR2 is SYDVKM in the germline V gene. V dropped 5 bases and J dropped 0 bases, with 11 bases sitting between them. The whole variable domain, filled in from reference TRBV28 and TRBJ2-1, reads DVKVTQSSRYLVKRTGEKVFLECVQDMDHENMFWYRQDPGLGLRLIYFSYDVKMKEKGDIPEGYSVSREKKERFSLILESASTNQTSMYLCASSPRQASYNEQFFGPGTRLTVL.

The chain is built from TRBV27 and TRBJ2-1; 7 bases align to TRBD2. Germline loops: CDR1 MNHEY, CDR2 SMNVEV (reference sequence). The CDR3 covers 16 residues. The V gene end was trimmed by 5 bases and the J gene end by 6 bases; junction bases not matched to a gene: 13. The CDR3 loop reads CASSPSSVWGGNEQFF. DNA for the CDR3: TGTGCCAGCAGTCCCTCCTCGGTTTGGGGGGGCAATGAGCAGTTCTTC.

The V and J genes are TRBV6-5 and TRBJ2-1; TRBD2 agrees at 14 bases. The CDR3 contains 16 residues. Germline values: CDR1 MNHEY, CDR2 SVGAGI. V gave up 2 bases and J gave up 5 bases; unmatched junction bases: 2. Here the CDR3 DNA reads TGTGCCAGCAGTTACCTGGGACTAGCGGGAGACAATGAGCAGTTCTTC. It yields the protein CASSYLGLAGDNEQFF.

This chain links TRBV9 with TRBJ2-4; TRBD2 matches 11 bases. The CDR3 totals 16 residues. V gave up 0 bases and J gave up 8 bases; unmatched junction bases: 7. The germline V gene has CDR1 SGDLS and CDR2 YYNGEE. DNA of the CDR3: TGTGCCAGCAGCGTAGTCCCTAGCGGGGGGCTCGACATTCAGTACTTC. Its translation is CASSVVPSGGLDIQYF.

The V gene is TRBV7-2, the J gene TRBJ1-3, with 7 bases fitting TRBD1. The CDR3 is 15 residues long. Trimming at V came to 5 bases and at J to 3 bases, leaving 7 bases not matched to a gene. Germline loops: CDR1 SGHTA, CDR2 FQGNSA. For the CDR3, the DNA is TGTGCCAGCAGCGGCCAACAGGGGTTTGGAAACACCATATATTTT. Amino acid sequence: CASSGQQGFGNTIYF.

The chain links TRBV10-1 to TRBJ1-5; 9 bases agree with TRBD1. This CDR3 comprises 14 residues. V lost 7 bases to trimming and J lost 3 bases; unmatched junction nucleotides: 4. Germline CDR1 WNHNN, CDR2 SYGVQD (reference sequence). The CDR3 region has the DNA TGCGCCAGCAATGGACAGGGGTCCAATCAGCCCCAGCATTTT. Translation: CASNGQGSNQPQHF.

This rearrangement joins TRBV6-1 to TRBJ2-5; TRBD1 agrees at 7 bases. Germline trimming cut 0 bases from V and 5 bases from J; bases unmatched to any gene: 3. Looked up from germline, CDR1 is MNHNS and CDR2 is SASEGT. The CDR3 length is 14 residues. The CDR3 bases are TGTGCCAGCAGTGAAGCGACAGGGCTGGAGACCCAGTACTTC. Its protein is CASSEATGLETQYF.

The chain links TRBV7-3 to TRBJ2-5; possible D gene TRBD2, 6 bases. This CDR3 has 13 residues. V shed 2 bases and J shed 7 bases, with 11 bases lying between them. Germline assignment: CDR1 SGHTA and CDR2 FQGTGA. Here the CDR3 reads CASSLGGSGTQYF. In nucleotides, the CDR3 is TGTGCCAGCAGCTTAGGAGGGTCCGGGACCCAGTACTTC.

J is TRBJ2-7 and V is TRBV28; D is unresolved. The CDR3 extends over 11 amino acids. In germline, CDR1 is MDHEN, CDR2 SYDVKM. V lost 4 bases and J lost 3, with 4 bases in between. DNA for the CDR3: TGTGCCAGCAGTTATAACTACGAGCAGTACTTC. Amino acids: CASSYNYEQYF.

This clone has only one observation. V and J are TRBV9 and TRBJ2-5; TRBD2 matches at 11 bases. Germline V gene lookup returns CDR1 SGDLS and CDR2 YYNGEE. Unmatched junction bases numbered 3, after V lost 5 bases and J lost 3 bases. The CDR3 is 14 amino acids. CDR3 sequence: CASSSTSGKETQYF. CDR3 sequence (DNA): TGTGCCAGCAGTTCGACTAGCGGGAAAGAGACCCAGTACTTC.

The CDR3 reads CAVQASNNSPLHF. The CDR3 coding sequence is TGTGCCGTACAGGCCTCGAATAATTCACCCCTCCACTTT. The rearrangement uses TRBV6-5 and TRBJ1-6, with a weak D call TRBD1 (5 bases). Germline assignment: CDR1 MNHEY and CDR2 SVGAGI. CDR3 length: 13 residues. Trimming took 11 bases from V and 5 from J, leaving 13 bases between them.

The genes are TRBV5-1 and TRBJ2-1; 11 positions match TRBD2. V gave up 4 bases and J gave up 7 bases; unmatched junction bases: 10. The CDR3 is made up of 16 amino acids. CDR1 is SGHRS and CDR2 is YFSETQ in the germline V gene. CDR3 DNA: TGCGCCAGCAGCCCTAGCGGGGGGAGGAGGGGAAATGAGCAGTTCTTC. Its protein product is CASSPSGGRRGNEQFF.

As DNA, the CDR3 is TGTGCCAGCTCACAGGGGGCGACCCCTGAAGCTTTCTTT. The encoded protein is CASSQGATPEAFF. The chain joins TRBV18 to TRBJ1-1, with 7 bases lining up with TRBD1. This CDR3 region has 13 residues. Germline values: CDR1 KGHSH, CDR2 LQKENI. Trimming at V came to 4 bases and at J to 6 bases, leaving 5 bases not matched to a gene.

This rearrangement joins TRBV12-3 or TRBV12-4 to TRBJ2-2, with a weak D call TRBD1 (5 bases). Trimming took off 7 bases at V and 8 bases at J, with 11 bases between the two ends. The CDR3 extends over 12 amino acids. Here the CDR3 DNA reads TGTGCCAGCAACGCAGGGAAGGGGGAGCTGTTTTTT. Its translation: CASNAGKGELFF.